This T cell receptor beta chain was recorded in a study of tumor and adjacent non-tumor tissue in lung cancer. The overall study: On average, productive TCRbeta reads reached 4 million to 5 million per sample.

No cell sorting was done before RNA was extracted from the tissue. Notes on the study in general: Normal lung showed higher cumulative top 100 clone frequency than tumor.

Turning to this clonotype: Its antigen is currently unknown. The junction differs from germline at one of its ends, possibly a read error.

The library came from three nested PCR rounds adapted from ARM-PCR protocols. TCRdb recomputed calls from the multiplex PCR reads with MiXCR, one row per CDR3 protein. The sample includes 90,000 to 110,000 distinct CDR3 sequences, roughly 80% of them seen just once. Per the germline V gene, CDR1 is SGHAT and CDR2 is FQDESV (reference sequence). CDR3 length: 13 amino acids. The origin of this receptor is a woman aged 55-69 years with non-small cell lung cancer. The V gene is TRBV11-1, the J gene TRBJ1-1, with TRBD1 as a possible D gene (6 bases). Sequencing was done on a sample of lung tumor tissue. The CDR3 reads CAISSNRVTKAFF. In DNA form, the CDR3 reads TGTGCCATCAGCTCCAACAGGGTGACTAAAGCTTTCTTT.